Detailed here is one T cell receptor (beta chain). Its target antigen remains unknown. Base qualities are not recorded, but no much larger clone differs from it by a single base. V is pared back by 7 bases and J by 4 bases, with 22 bases lying between the germline termini. CDR1 and CDR2 are drawn from the germline V gene: MRHNA, SNTAGT. Including cysteine and phenylalanine, the CDR3 has 16 amino acids. Here the CDR3 DNA is all that survives: 48 bases in frame from base 1. This record comes from a study of tumor-infiltrating lymphocytes in localized non-small cell lung cancer (dated by TCRdb to the early 2020s). Regarding the research as a whole: The cohort included patients whose samples were collected after neoadjuvant chemotherapy, as well as both smokers and never-smokers and several histologies. Each patient contributed resected tumor tissue and uninvolved lung tissue from the same patient, described as non-adjacent to the tumor. Alongside flow cytometry, multiplex immunofluorescence, RNA-seq, exome sequencing and proteomics, TCR sequencing was applied to the same patients as one of several integrated assays. The overall ICON cohort comprised 150 surgical patients with localized non-small cell lung cancer whose tumors were resected. A total of 45 to 65 patients were included in the paired tumor versus uninvolved lung comparison of immunoSEQ T-cell fraction.

Patient enrollment in ICON started in early 2016, and the final patient was enrolled in late 2018. Fresh tumor and matched uninvolved tissue for in-depth immune analyses, including TCR sequencing, were collected from a subcohort of 76 patients. No cell sorting was done, and TCR sequencing was instead run on DNA isolated from bulk tissue. General conclusions and limits of the study: No association of tumor T-cell fraction from TCR sequencing with recurrence-free survival was found (p = 0.61). In line with immunofluorescence CD3 counts, TCRbeta sequencing supported higher T cell infiltration in tumors compared with uninvolved lung tissue. No difference in TCR-derived T-cell fraction was observed between the flow cytometry-defined immunotypes IM1 (good prognosis) and IM2 (poor prognosis). Since assay coverage differed from patient to patient depending on how much tissue was available, TCR sequencing was done for only a subset of the cohort. Because different assays used different pieces of the same tissue, technical variation could not be distinguished from intratumor heterogeneity.

The immunoSEQ assay used for TCR sequencing gave the T-cell fraction in both tumor and uninvolved lung tissue. In the authors' own workflow: In the survival analysis, patients were divided into a high T-cell fraction group (upper tertile) and a low T-cell fraction group (lower two tertiles), and the two groups were compared using a log-rank test. A signed-rank test was used to test differences in T-cell fraction between paired tumor and uninvolved lung samples. Sourced from immuneACCESS, this table was stored by TCRdb with only in-frame sequences that have V and J called. A share of the clones is absent; for the studies checked, an unresolved V gene accounts for under half, and the remainder has no known explanation. V and J calls and clone size are copied from that table; D and trimming were computed from the DNA. This sample holds some 15,000 clones; approximately 85% were observed only once. 15% to 20% of the sample goes to the ten largest clones.

In this chain, TRBV6-4 is recombined with TRBJ1-2; confidence is insufficient to name the D gene. This TCR came from a human donor with non-small cell lung cancer. Sequencing was done on a sample of lung tumor tissue. The DNA is TGTGCCAGCAACCCCGGTGGCGCCAACCAACTCTATGGCTACACCTTC. This translates into CASNPGGANQLYGYTF.